This T cell receptor beta chain was sequenced during a study of blood T cell repertoires in COVID-19. The wider study: From the United States, Italy and Spain came samples of acute and convalescent COVID-19. The analysed material was cDNA or gDNA that came from T cells, B-cell-depleted T cells, or PBMCs.

The CDR3 totals 18 residues. Trimming took 7 bases from V and 7 from J; bases not matched to a gene: 22. Germline V gene lookup returns CDR1 KGHSH and CDR2 LQKENI. Authors' analysis steps: Nucleated cell number was recorded as an estimate derived from reference gene primer amplification. Only in-frame clones appear in the TCRdb table, and some are missing; sequencing was by immunoSEQ multiplex PCR. V and J calls and clone size are copied from that table; D and trimming were computed from the DNA. The sample yields about 180,000 clones, about four fifths seen once. The genes are TRBV18 and TRBJ2-1; 7 bases are shared with TRBD2. This clonotype originated in a man aged 65 to 79 with active or convalescent COVID-19. The sequencing input was peripheral blood. The CDR3 bases are TGTGCCAGCTACCCCCTATCTAGCGGCCTACACGCAGCGAATGAGCAGTTCTTC. As protein: CASYPLSSGLHAANEQFF.